This passage covers 7 T cell receptor beta chains from one sample sequenced in a study of CD4 and CD8 cells across lung adenocarcinoma regions. MiXCR, run by TCRdb on the PCR reads, gives a single entry per CDR3 protein. The sample contains around 18,000 distinct CDR3 sequences, 40% to 60% of which appear only once. Sequenced input: CD8+ T cells from the margin of a lung tumor. Receptors were obtained from a male donor with lung adenocarcinoma. The CD4 and CD8 labels of this study may be unreliable.

This rearrangement joins TRBV12-3 or TRBV12-4 to TRBJ2-1; TRBD2 aligns across 7 bases. The CDR3 runs 16 residues. The V segment lost 6 bases and the J segment 4 bases; nucleotides outside the gene matches: 12. The CDR3 coding sequence is TGTGCCAGCAGCTGGGGGGGGACCTTGTCTTACAATGAGCAGTTCTTC. This sequence encodes CASSWGGTLSYNEQFF.

This clonotype is medium-sized in the sample. The rearrangement uses TRBV5-1 and TRBJ2-7; the D is unclear. CDR1 and CDR2 (germline): SGHRS, YFSETQ. This CDR3 contains 19 residues. The V gene lost 1 base and the J gene lost 1 base, with 24 bases spanning the gap. Written as DNA, the CDR3 is TGCGCCAGCAGCTTGAGGGTTAGTTTTGGGCCAGGTCCGTCCTACGAGCAGTACTTC. It is translated as CASSLRVSFGPGPSYEQYF.

Points on this clonotype: No conserved phenylalanine or tryptophan is present at the end of the CDR3, so a read error is the likely explanation. The DNA is omitted, as the CDR3 cannot be located on it reliably, and the CDR3 follows TCRdb's listing. The chain combines TRBV6-1 with TRBJ2-5; TRBD1 is the table's D call, not checked against the DNA. The CDR3 adds up to 12 amino acids, both ends counted. Germline CDR1 and CDR2: MNHNS and SASEGT. The CDR3 is CGSAPGPTTWYS.

The rearrangement links TRBV3-1 to TRBJ2-5, with 9 bases aligning to TRBD2. The germline gives CDR1 LGHDT, CDR2 YNNKEL (reference sequence). The V segment lost 4 bases and the J segment 1 base; nucleotides outside the gene matches: 13. This CDR3 spans 18 amino acids. CDR3 DNA sequence: TGTGCCAGCAGCCTGGGATATGGGCTAGCGGGAAGCCAAGAGACCCAGTACTTC. This translates into CASSLGYGLAGSQETQYF.

This clonotype has at least ten counts. This chain joins TRBV27 and TRBJ2-7; D unresolved. CDR1 is MNHEY, CDR2 SMNVEV, per germline (reference sequence). This CDR3 spans 13 amino acids. V lost 0 bases, J lost 2 bases, and 5 bases lay in between. CDR3 in amino acids: CASSLSPAYEQYF. The CDR3 DNA sequence: TGTGCCAGCAGTTTATCGCCGGCCTACGAGCAGTACTTC.

At least ten counts were recorded for this clonotype. The chain combines TRBV6-5 with TRBJ2-1, with 7 bases aligning to TRBD2. The J segment lost 9 bases and the V segment lost 7 bases, leaving 12 bases of the junction unmatched. This CDR3 contains 14 residues. Germline lookup yields CDR1 MNHEY and CDR2 SVGAGI. Here the CDR3 DNA reads TGTGCCAGCACCCGGTGGGCGGGAGAAGGTGAGCAGTTCTTC. Its protein product is CASTRWAGEGEQFF.

This rearrangement joins TRBV5-1 to TRBJ2-1; D is possibly TRBD2 (5 bases). The J call is in doubt because the DNA end fits TRBJ2-7 better. CDR1 and CDR2 from the germline V gene are SGHRS and YFSETQ. The CDR3 extends over 16 amino acids. CDR3: CASSLVGGQSAYEQYF. CDR3 DNA: TGCGCCAGCAGCTTGGTGGGCGGGCAGAGTGCCTACGAGCAGTACTTC.